This TCR beta chain was documented in a study of cytomegalovirus exposure and HLA in healthy donors. Trimming pared 0 bases from V and 4 bases from J, leaving 9 bases between. The CDR3 totals 15 residues. Germline V gene lookup returns CDR1 KGHSH and CDR2 LQKENI. Vbeta (60) and Jbeta (13) primers were used in the PCR. Sequenced by immunoSEQ multiplex PCR; TCRdb stores in-frame clones only, minus some. The sample yields under 200,000 clones, roughly 85% seen once. The V call is TRBV18, the J call TRBJ1-4; D is undetermined. This receptor was obtained from a woman aged 40 to 50 in good health and CMV-seronegative. The sample consisted of PBMCs. The CDR3: CASSPPGQFNEKLFF. DNA for the CDR3: TGTGCCAGCTCACCACCGGGCCAGTTTAATGAAAAACTGTTTTTT.